Shown below are 29 T cell receptor beta chains from a single sample sequenced in a study of identical twins. One entry per CDR3 protein, called by TCRdb with MiXCR from the 5' RACE reads. Here the sample spans 450,000 or so distinct CDR3 sequences, 13% to 15% being singletons. The same specimen was also included in a second study, on yellow fever vaccine responses in identical twins.

Input material: CD4+ T cells sorted from blood. The receptors shown here come from a woman in her late teens or twenties in good health.

The chain couples TRBV20-1 to TRBJ2-4; TRBD2 matches at 7 bases. The CDR3 spans 15 residues. With V trimmed by 5 bases and J by 0 bases, 7 bases remained unmatched. Germline CDR1 is DFQATT and CDR2 is SNEGSKA (reference sequence). The CDR3 DNA is TGCAGTGCTCCCAAGCGGGATGGAGCCAAAAACATTCAGTACTTC. This codes for CSAPKRDGAKNIQYF.

The rearrangement links TRBV5-4 to TRBJ2-1, with 8 positions matching TRBD2. Germline trimming cut 5 bases from V and 8 bases from J; bases unmatched to any gene: 15. The CDR3 contains 16 residues. The germline V gene encodes CDR1 SGHNT and CDR2 YYREEE (reference sequence). This chain's CDR3 is CASRHGAGVGLDEQFF. DNA for the CDR3: TGTGCCAGCAGACATGGAGCGGGAGTGGGGCTCGATGAGCAGTTCTTC.

Points on this clonotype: A much larger clone lies one base from this, so it may be a read error. This rearrangement joins TRBV15 to TRBJ2-5; no definite D call. The germline V gene encodes CDR1 LNHNV and CDR2 YYDKDF (reference sequence). Trimming shortened V by 0 bases and J by 5 bases, and 7 bases separated the two germline ends. The CDR3 loop spans 13 amino acids. The CDR3 DNA follows: TGTGCCACCAGCAGAGATCCGTCGGAGACCCAGTACTTC. Its protein is CATSRDPSETQYF.

The rearrangement uses TRBV6-1 and TRBJ1-2, with 10 bases identical to TRBD1. The junction had 9 bases not matched to a gene; V was cut back by 1 base and J by 1 base. The CDR3 length is 18 residues. Germline CDR1 is MNHNS and CDR2 is SASEGT. CDR3 sequence reads: CASSEDGGGQGVNYGYTF. DNA for the CDR3: TGTGCCAGCAGTGAAGACGGAGGCGGACAGGGGGTTAACTATGGCTACACCTTC.

The chain has TRBV2 and TRBJ2-1; D is uncertain. Germline V lookup: CDR1 SNHLY, CDR2 FYNNEI. CDR3 size: 14 residues. V was pared by 7 bases and J by 0 bases, with 10 bases between. CDR3 amino acids: CASIGKSSYNEQFF. CDR3 in DNA: TGTGCCAGCATTGGGAAGAGCTCCTACAATGAGCAGTTCTTC.

This clonotype was counted a few times. The chain joins TRBV5-1 to TRBJ2-1, with TRBD2 matching over 8 bases. With V trimmed by 4 bases and J by 8 bases, 20 bases remained unmatched. Looked up from germline, CDR1 is SGHRS and CDR2 is YFSETQ. The CDR3 extends over 18 amino acids. The CDR3 sequence is CASSTRPGVAGRSDEQFF. The DNA of the CDR3 is TGCGCCAGCAGCACCCGCCCGGGTGTAGCGGGGCGGAGTGATGAGCAGTTCTTC.

The chain combines TRBV11-2 with TRBJ2-2, with TRBD2 matching over 14 bases. CDR3 length equals 18 residues. The germline CDR1 and CDR2 sequences are SGHAT and FQNNGV. The V segment lost 1 base and the J segment 6 bases; nucleotides outside the gene matches: 7. The CDR3 DNA reads as TGTGCCAGCAGCTTAGGTCCCCCGGGACTAGCGGGAGCCGGGGAGCTGTTTTTT. This codes for CASSLGPPGLAGAGELFF.

The chain carries TRBV11-2 and TRBJ2-1; 11 bases agree with TRBD2. After removal of 5 bases from V and 5 bases from J, the junction contained 5 bases not matched to a gene. The length of the CDR3 is 15 residues. CDR1 and CDR2 (germline): SGHAT, FQNNGV. The CDR3 loop is CASSPSGLADNEQFF. The CDR3 DNA reads TGTGCCAGCAGCCCCTCGGGACTAGCGGACAATGAGCAGTTCTTC.

The genes are TRBV19 and TRBJ1-6; D possibly corresponds to TRBD1 (5 bases). Germline values: CDR1 LNHDA, CDR2 SQIVND (reference sequence). This CDR3 has 16 amino acids. Trimming left V 4 bases short and J 10 bases short, with 20 bases between. The CDR3 DNA reads as TGTGCCAGTAGTACTCCGGGACTCCCTGGACTCTCACCCCTCCACTTT. This encodes CASSTPGLPGLSPLHF.

In this sample, this clonotype turned up many times. The chain joins TRBV6-5 to TRBJ2-7; TRBD1 aligns across 10 bases. Germline-derived CDR1 and CDR2 are MNHEY and SVGAGI. J gave up 6 bases and V 5 bases, and 1 base lay outside the gene matches. The CDR3 sequence is 12 residues long. DNA for the CDR3: TGTGCCAGCAGTCGACAGGGGGCCGAGCAGTACTTC. It encodes CASSRQGAEQYF.

Note on this clonotype: A read error may account for a junction end that differs from germline. V is TRBV20-1 and J is TRBJ2-5, with D tentatively TRBD2 (7 bases). This CDR3 has 10 amino acids. From germline, CDR1 is DFQATT and CDR2 SNEGSKA (reference sequence). DNA for the CDR3: TGCAGTATCCGAAGGGGGGGGCTTTTCTTC. Protein sequence: CSIRRGGLFF.

The chain joins TRBV5-5 to TRBJ2-7; a weak D match, TRBD1 (6 bases). Germline V gene lookup returns CDR1 SGHKS and CDR2 YYEKEE (reference sequence). The CDR3 runs to 15 residues. V lost 0 bases, J lost 5 bases, and 15 bases lay in between. The CDR3 DNA is TGTGCCAGCAGCTTGGATTGGGCAGGGGAGAACGAGCAGTACTTC. As protein: CASSLDWAGENEQYF.

This clonotype showed up just a few times. The chain has TRBV20-1 and TRBJ1-5; 8 bases agree with TRBD1. V lost 3 bases to trimming and J lost 6 bases; unmatched junction nucleotides: 4. The germline V gene has CDR1 DFQATT and CDR2 SNEGSKA (reference sequence). There are 13 residues in the CDR3. The DNA of the CDR3 is TGCAGTGCTAGGCAGGGGGCCAGTCAGCCCCAGCATTTT. Amino acids: CSARQGASQPQHF.

The chain recombines TRBV7-9 with TRBJ2-7; 7 bases fit TRBD1. This CDR3 has 14 residues. Per the germline V gene, CDR1 is SEHNR and CDR2 is FQNEAQ (reference sequence). Trimming cost V 3 bases and J 3 bases; bases outside gene matches: 5. CDR3 coding DNA: TGTGCCAGCAGCTTTGCAGGGGGATTCTACGAGCAGTACTTC. It specifies CASSFAGGFYEQYF.

This clonotype was observed a few times. This chain links TRBV6-1 with TRBJ2-5; D ambiguous. The germline V gene encodes CDR1 MNHNS and CDR2 SASEGT. V gave up 6 bases and J gave up 5 bases, with 16 bases separating them. The CDR3 is made up of 14 amino acids. In nucleotides, the CDR3 is TGTGCCAGCAGCCCCTCATTGTATCTTGAGACCCAGTACTTC. This sequence encodes CASSPSLYLETQYF.

This clonotype was seen repeatedly, ten times or more. This chain joins TRBV10-3 and TRBJ2-2, with D perhaps matching TRBD1 (6 bases). V lost 0 bases, J lost 1 base, and 9 bases lay in between. CDR1 and CDR2 from the germline V gene are ENHRY and SYGVKD. This CDR3 region has 16 residues. The CDR3 sequence: CAISESRGQNTGELFF. CDR3 DNA: TGTGCCATCAGTGAGTCAAGGGGACAGAACACCGGGGAGCTGTTTTTT.

The chain links TRBV2 to TRBJ2-5; 8 nucleotides line up with TRBD2. Losses at the gene ends were 8 bases for V and 4 bases for J; bases not matched to a gene: 6. CDR1 is SNHLY and CDR2 is FYNNEI in the germline V gene. This CDR3 is built from 13 residues. CDR3 DNA sequence: TGTGCCAGCTCGGGAGGGCAGTTAGAGACCCAGTACTTC. It specifies CASSGGQLETQYF.

Only a few counts were recorded for this clonotype. V is TRBV5-1 and J is TRBJ2-1, with TRBD2 matching 12 bases. The J segment lost 1 base and the V segment lost 10 bases, leaving 6 bases of the junction unmatched. There are 15 residues in the CDR3. The germline CDR1 and CDR2 sequences are SGHRS and YFSETQ. This CDR3 is CASSGLAGSYNEQFF. CDR3 sequence (DNA): TGCGCCTCGAGCGGACTAGCGGGGTCCTACAATGAGCAGTTCTTC.

V is TRBV10-3 and J is TRBJ1-2, with D perhaps TRBD1 (5 bases). The CDR3 totals 12 residues. The germline V and J ends were trimmed by 8 bases and 4 bases, with 11 bases remaining between them. Germline CDR1 reads ENHRY; CDR2 reads SYGVKD. The CDR3 loop reads CAIGRDLYGYTF. CDR3 DNA sequence: TGTGCCATCGGCCGGGACCTCTATGGCTACACCTTC.

This clonotype was recorded at least ten times. The chain combines TRBV4-2 with TRBJ1-5, with D possibly TRBD1 on 6 matching bases. Trimming pared 4 bases from V and 4 bases from J, leaving 11 bases between. This CDR3 has 14 amino acids. Germline values: CDR1 LGHNA, CDR2 YNFKEQ. CDR3 protein: CASSLRQANQPQHF. The CDR3, as DNA: TGTGCCAGCAGCCTCCGACAGGCAAATCAGCCCCAGCATTTT.

The genes are TRBV25-1 and TRBJ2-3; D might be TRBD2 (6 bases). With 2 bases removed from V and 0 bases from J, the gap between germline ends came to 15 bases. Germline CDR1 MGHDK, CDR2 SYGVNS. This CDR3 contains 17 residues. The chain's CDR3 is CASSELGKRGSTDTQYF. Here the CDR3 DNA reads TGTGCCAGCAGTGAACTGGGGAAACGGGGGAGCACAGATACGCAGTATTTT.

The sample holds many counts of this clonotype. The chain combines TRBV6-5 with TRBJ2-5; 10 positions agree with TRBD2. CDR3 length equals 16 residues. The V gene end was trimmed by 3 bases and the J gene end by 3 bases; junction bases not matched to a gene: 7. The germline gives CDR1 MNHEY, CDR2 SVGAGI. The CDR3, as DNA: TGTGCCAGCAGTTATCCGCCTAGCGGGGGAAAAGAGACCCAGTACTTC. This translates into CASSYPPSGGKETQYF.

This clonotype was seen only a few times. The V gene is TRBV29-1, the J gene TRBJ1-4; D is undetermined. The CDR3 totals 13 residues. V was clipped by 7 bases and J by 8 bases, with 17 bases between them. From germline, CDR1 is SQVTM and CDR2 ANQGSEA. DNA for the CDR3: TGCAGCGCCGCGAAGGGTATTGGGGAAAAACTGTTTTTT. The encoded protein is CSAAKGIGEKLFF.

The genes are TRBV28 and TRBJ2-4, with a tentative D call TRBD1 (5 bases). V lost 8 bases and J lost 0, with 14 bases in between. The length of the CDR3 is 15 residues. Germline V CDR1 and CDR2: MDHEN, SYDVKM. The CDR3 DNA reads as TGTGCCAGCGGGGCGATCGGATTAGCCAAAAACATTCAGTACTTC. Translating it yields CASGAIGLAKNIQYF. The entire variable domain, with the rest obtained from reference TRBV28 and TRBJ2-4, is as follows: DVKVTQSSRYLVKRTGEKVFLECVQDMDHENMFWYRQDPGLGLRLIYFSYDVKMKEKGDIPEGYSVSREKKERFSLILESASTNQTSMYLCASGAIGLAKNIQYFGAGTRLSVL.

This clonotype has a handful of counts. The rearrangement links TRBV7-3 to TRBJ1-2; perhaps TRBD1 as D (5 bases). This CDR3 comprises 12 residues. The ends were cut back, 8 bases at V and 4 bases at J, with 11 bases in the middle. The germline V gene encodes CDR1 SGHTA and CDR2 FQGTGA. CDR3 nucleotides: TGTGCCAGCCCAGGAAGGGGCTATGGCTACACCTTC. Residues: CASPGRGYGYTF.

The chain is built from TRBV7-8 and TRBJ2-3, with D hard to call. Germline CDR1 and CDR2: SGHVS and FQNEAQ. The CDR3 has 15 residues. V lost 1 base and J lost 4, with 12 bases in between. CDR3: CASSLEAGFADTQYF. The CDR3, as DNA: TGTGCCAGCAGCTTAGAGGCCGGGTTCGCAGATACGCAGTATTTT. The whole variable domain, filled in from reference TRBV7-8 and TRBJ2-3, reads GAGVSQSPRYKVAKRGQDVALRCDPISGHVSLFWYQQALGQGPEFLTYFQNEAQLDKSGLPSDRFFAERPEGSVSTLKIQRTQQEDSAVYLCASSLEAGFADTQYFGPGTRLTVL.

The table lists this clonotype with a few counts. V gene TRBV29-1 combines with J gene TRBJ2-1, with D perhaps matching TRBD2 (5 bases). Germline V gene lookup returns CDR1 SQVTM and CDR2 ANQGSEA. The CDR3 sequence is 11 residues long. With 3 bases removed from V and 12 bases from J, the gap between germline ends came to 12 bases. CDR3 bases: TGCAGCGTTGACCCGGAAGAGGGGCAGTTCTTC. Protein sequence: CSVDPEEGQFF.

This clonotype was seen a few times. The chain links TRBV14 to TRBJ2-4; D is undetermined. Germline values: CDR1 SGHDN, CDR2 FVKESK. Trimming removed 3 bases at V and 8 bases at J, with 14 bases between. The CDR3 extends over 14 amino acids. The DNA of the CDR3 is TGTGCCAGCAGCCATCGCCAGTTGGATGACATTCAGTACTTC. Protein sequence: CASSHRQLDDIQYF. The full variable domain, completed using reference TRBV14 and TRBJ2-4, is EAGVTQFPSHSVIEKGQTVTLRCDPISGHDNLYWYRRVMGKEIKFLLHFVKESKQDESGMPNNRFLAERTGGTYSTLKVQPAELEDSGVYFCASSHRQLDDIQYFGAGTRLSVL.

In its sample, this clonotype was seen a few times. The chain has TRBV29-1 and TRBJ2-2; perhaps D is TRBD1 or TRBD2 (7 bases each). The CDR3 sequence is 13 residues long. Looked up from germline, CDR1 is SQVTM and CDR2 is ANQGSEA. The V and J ends lost 5 bases and 4 bases respectively, with 11 bases between them. This chain's CDR3 is CSVFRGGTGELFF. CDR3 DNA: TGCAGCGTTTTCAGGGGGGGCACCGGGGAGCTGTTTTTT.